Below are 27 T cell receptor beta chains sequenced from a single sample in a study of T cells in Graves' hyperthyroidism and ophthalmopathy. Amplified TCR beta CDR3 regions came from RNA transcripts. Using the HTBI primer set, a first-round RT-PCR was run on the TCR CDR3. TCRdb called the multiplex PCR reads again in MiXCR, with one record for every CDR3 protein. There are fewer than 550,000 distinct CDR3 sequences in the sample; about 24% occur only once, and 11% lies in the top ten. The material sequenced was blood. The receptors stem from a woman in her thirties with Graves' ophthalmopathy.

This clonotype was seen repeatedly, ten times or more. This chain uses TRBV10-3 with TRBJ2-7, with a possible D match to TRBD1 (6 bases). Trimming took off 4 bases at V and 4 bases at J, with 14 bases between the two ends. CDR1 and CDR2 from the germline V gene are ENHRY and SYGVKD. The CDR3 runs to 14 residues. CDR3 bases: TGTGCCATCAGTGGGTCAGGGGTGCATTACGAGCAGTACTTC. Translation: CAISGSGVHYEQYF.

This clonotype was picked up many times. Written as DNA, the CDR3 is TGTGCCACCAGCAGAGATGCCGGCAGGTTGACTGGAAACACCATATATTTT. This gives the protein CATSRDAGRLTGNTIYF. V gene TRBV15 combines with J gene TRBJ1-3; D uncertain. The CDR3 has 17 residues. Germline CDR1 LNHNV, CDR2 YYDKDF (reference sequence). V was trimmed by 0 bases and J by 2 bases, leaving 14 bases between them.

The gene calls are TRBV7-3 and TRBJ2-7; 10 bases agree with TRBD1. V gave up 5 bases and J gave up 10 bases; unmatched junction bases: 8. Germline V gene lookup returns CDR1 SGHTA and CDR2 FQGTGA. This CDR3 has 13 residues. The CDR3 DNA is TGTGCCAGCAGCGCCGGGACAGGGGCCCCTCAGTACTTC. Amino acid sequence: CASSAGTGAPQYF.

The table lists this clonotype with many counts. The gene calls are TRBV7-9 and TRBJ2-4; D is ambiguous. This CDR3 contains 15 residues. Germline-derived CDR1 and CDR2 are SEHNR and FQNEAQ (reference sequence). Trimming took off 2 bases at V and 0 bases at J, with 8 bases between the two ends. This CDR3 reads CASSLSAQAKNIQYF. The CDR3 DNA is TGTGCCAGCAGCTTATCAGCTCAAGCCAAAAACATTCAGTACTTC.

This clonotype is a singleton in its sample. The CDR3 is CASSSPPDEQYF. The CDR3 DNA reads as TGTGCCAGCAGCTCCCCTCCCGACGAGCAGTACTTC. The V and J genes are TRBV6-1 and TRBJ2-7, with D unresolved. Trimming cost V 6 bases and J 5 bases, with 11 bases left between them. Germline assignment: CDR1 MNHNS and CDR2 SASEGT. The CDR3 covers 12 residues.

The V and J genes are TRBV28 and TRBJ1-1; D is unclear. This CDR3 is 16 amino acids long. CDR1 is MDHEN and CDR2 is SYDVKM in the germline V gene. Trimming took off 5 bases at V and 3 bases at J, with 19 bases between the two ends. The CDR3: CASSPSVGGADTEAFF. CDR3 coding DNA: TGTGCCAGCAGTCCCTCCGTAGGAGGTGCGGACACTGAAGCTTTCTTT.

This clonotype was observed at least ten times. The chain is built from TRBV4-1 and TRBJ2-5; 8 nucleotides match TRBD1. V dropped 1 base and J dropped 2; count of bases not matched to a gene: 6. Germline assignment: CDR1 MGHRA and CDR2 YSYEKL. The CDR3 runs to 16 residues. As DNA, the CDR3 is TGCGCCAGCAGCCAAGGAACAGGGGGTCTACAAGAGACCCAGTACTTC. This sequence encodes CASSQGTGGLQETQYF.

In its sample, this clonotype was seen many times. The V and J genes are TRBV2 and TRBJ2-7; possible D gene TRBD1, 5 bases. CDR3 length equals 13 residues. Trimming stripped 8 bases from V and 2 bases from J, with 13 bases between. Germline V gene data show CDR1 as SNHLY and CDR2 as FYNNEI. The CDR3 loop is CASEKGPTYEQYF. The CDR3 DNA reads as TGTGCCAGCGAGAAGGGGCCGACCTACGAGCAGTACTTC.

This clonotype has a single count. Because it lacks the conserved phenylalanine or tryptophan at the end, this CDR3 is likely a read error. V is TRBV7-2 and J is TRBJ1-1; D is ambiguous. Trimming removed 5 bases from V and 1 base from J, with 8 bases in between. CDR3 length equals 13 residues. Germline assignment: CDR1 SGHTA and CDR2 FQGNSA. For the CDR3, the DNA is TGTGCCAGCAGCCAGGAAGGGAACACTGAAGCTTTCGTT. Its protein is CASSQEGNTEAFV.

This chain connects TRBV11-2 to TRBJ2-6; TRBD1 matches 8 bases. Per germline, CDR1 SGHAT and CDR2 FQNNGV. Germline trimming cut 5 bases from V and 2 bases from J; bases unmatched to any gene: 14. This CDR3 spans 19 amino acids. CDR3 coding DNA: TGTGCCAGCAGCCCCTGGCAGGGACAGGAGGGGCCTGGGGCCAACGTCCTGACTTTC. It yields the protein CASSPWQGQEGPGANVLTF.

This clonotype has ten or more counts. V is TRBV19 and J is TRBJ2-7, with D tentatively TRBD1 or TRBD2 (5 bases each). V was trimmed by 8 bases and J by 5 bases, leaving 19 bases between them. CDR3 size: 14 residues. Germline V gene data show CDR1 as LNHDA and CDR2 as SQIVND (reference sequence). CDR3 loop: CASSNPGSVNEQYF. CDR3 sequence (DNA): TGTGCCAGTTCGAACCCAGGGAGTGTCAACGAGCAGTACTTC.

This clonotype was observed many times. The chain couples TRBV9 to TRBJ1-5, with a tentative D call TRBD1 (5 bases). Trimming cost V 0 bases and J 4 bases, with 14 bases left between them. This CDR3 comprises 16 residues. Germline V gene sequence: CDR1 SGDLS, CDR2 YYNGEE. The CDR3 region is CASSVGISRENQPQHF. In DNA, the CDR3 is TGTGCCAGCAGCGTAGGGATTAGCAGGGAAAATCAGCCCCAGCATTTT.

This clonotype was seen many times. The chain uses TRBV20-1 and TRBJ1-1; D uncertain. CDR1 and CDR2 from the germline V gene are DFQATT and SNEGSKA (reference sequence). Trimming took 1 base from V and 0 from J, leaving 9 bases between them. CDR3 length: 14 amino acids. Here the CDR3 DNA reads TGCAGTGCTAGAGCCAGGAGCATGAACACTGAAGCTTTCTTT. Protein sequence: CSARARSMNTEAFF.

This clonotype was found many times. The rearrangement links TRBV28 to TRBJ2-7; D is tentatively TRBD1 or TRBD2 (6 bases each). Trimming left V 6 bases short and J 7 bases short, with 19 bases between. The germline V gene encodes CDR1 MDHEN and CDR2 SYDVKM. The CDR3 contains 14 residues. In DNA, the CDR3 is TGTGCCAGCAGAGGGGGGCCCTTCCCTATGGAGCAGTACTTC. Translated, it gives CASRGGPFPMEQYF.

In this sample, this clonotype turned up many times. V usage is TRBV20-1 and J usage is TRBJ1-1; no definite D call. The germline V and J ends were trimmed by 3 bases and 0 bases, with 8 bases remaining between them. This CDR3 region has 13 residues. Germline CDR1 DFQATT, CDR2 SNEGSKA (reference sequence). For the CDR3, the DNA is TGCAGTGCTAGTGGGCAGGTGAACACTGAAGCTTTCTTT. As protein: CSASGQVNTEAFF.

The table lists this clonotype with many counts. The rearrangement uses TRBV6-1 and TRBJ1-3; a weak D match, TRBD1 (5 bases). Trimming stripped 8 bases from V and 0 bases from J, with 14 bases between. This CDR3 region has 15 residues. Germline V gives CDR1 MNHNS, CDR2 SASEGT. This CDR3 reads CASAGGDLSGNTIYF. CDR3 DNA: TGTGCCAGCGCCGGGGGGGATCTCTCTGGAAACACCATATATTTT.

The table lists this clonotype with many counts. The chain employs TRBV27 and TRBJ2-2; D not certain. Germline V gene lookup returns CDR1 MNHEY and CDR2 SMNVEV (reference sequence). V was pared by 6 bases and J by 7 bases, with 6 bases between. The CDR3 totals 11 residues. In DNA, the CDR3 is TGTGCCAGCAGGGTGGGCGGGGAGCTGTTTTTT. As protein: CASRVGGELFF.

Turning to this clonotype: An end of the junction does not agree with germline; a read error may underlie this. The rearrangement uses TRBV7-2 and TRBJ2-7; 9 nucleotides align to TRBD1. This CDR3 contains 14 residues. Per the germline V gene, CDR1 is SGHTA and CDR2 is FQGNSA. Here the CDR3 reads CASSQGQGSYKQYF. CDR3 nucleotides: TGTGCCAGCAGCCAAGGACAGGGGTCCTACAAGCAGTACTTC.

This clonotype was seen only a few times. This chain uses TRBV6-1 with TRBJ2-2; D is uncertain. The CDR3 runs 14 residues. Germline assignment: CDR1 MNHNS and CDR2 SASEGT. The V gene lost 6 bases and the J gene lost 6 bases, with 14 bases spanning the gap. CDR3 coding DNA: TGTGCCAGCAGCCGAGACATCGTGGCCGGGGAGCTGTTTTTT. This translates into CASSRDIVAGELFF.

The chain employs TRBV20-1 and TRBJ2-4, with no clear D. This CDR3 has 14 residues. CDR1 is DFQATT, CDR2 SNEGSKA, per germline (reference sequence). V lost 2 bases and J lost 7, with 15 bases in between. As DNA, the CDR3 is TGCAGTGCTAGAACGGGTCGAGAGTGGAACATTCAGTACTTC. It codes for CSARTGREWNIQYF.

This clonotype was seen repeatedly, ten times or more. The CDR3 DNA follows: TGCAGTGCTCTGGCCGGGACAGGGGAGAGCAATCAGCCCCAGCATTTT. Protein: CSALAGTGESNQPQHF. The V gene is TRBV20-1, the J gene TRBJ1-5, with 10 nucleotides matching TRBD1. In germline, CDR1 is DFQATT, CDR2 SNEGSKA (reference sequence). Unmatched junction bases numbered 8, after V lost 5 bases and J lost 1 base. The CDR3 covers 16 residues.

Concerning this clonotype itself: Sequence at one end of the junction differs from germline and may be a read error. The chain links TRBV6-5 to TRBJ2-5; D remains ambiguous. There are 15 residues in the CDR3. CDR1 is MNHEY and CDR2 is SVGAGI in the germline V gene. CDR3 DNA: TGTGCCAGCAGTGACTCCGCCCAGTACCAAGAGACCCAGTACTTC. As protein: CASSDSAQYQETQYF.

This clonotype was counted only a few times. The chain couples TRBV5-1 to TRBJ2-5; D unclear. This CDR3 contains 18 residues. Germline V gene lookup returns CDR1 SGHRS and CDR2 YFSETQ. V gave up 0 bases and J gave up 4 bases, with 22 bases separating them. The CDR3 coding sequence is TGCGCCAGCAGCTTGGGTTCGTGGCAGCTCATCAAAGTAGAGACCCAGTACTTC. Translating it yields CASSLGSWQLIKVETQYF.

The chain carries TRBV7-2 and TRBJ2-7, with 10 bases fitting TRBD2. The CDR3 has 13 residues. Germline assignment: CDR1 SGHTA and CDR2 FQGNSA. With 4 bases clipped from V and 6 bases from J, the junction kept 3 bases outside the gene matches. The CDR3 DNA reads TGTGCCAGCAGCTCGGGACTAGCGACCGAGCAGTACTTC. Amino acids: CASSSGLATEQYF.

The J gene is TRBJ1-1, the V gene TRBV7-9, with D unresolved. Per germline, CDR1 SEHNR and CDR2 FQNEAQ (reference sequence). V gave up 5 bases and J gave up 11 bases, with 15 bases separating them. This CDR3 is 12 amino acids long. The CDR3 bases are TGTGCCAGCAGCCCGGGCCATATTGGGGCTTTCTTT. Translated, it gives CASSPGHIGAFF.

Details on this clonotype: A clone one base away is much larger, so this may be a read error. This CDR3 reads CDSSLVAGGFSNTGELFF. As DNA, the CDR3 is TGTGACAGCAGCTTGGTCGCAGGGGGTTTCTCGAACACCGGGGAGCTGTTTTTT. J is TRBJ2-2 and V is TRBV5-6; 7 bases are shared with TRBD1. The CDR3 has 18 residues. CDR1 and CDR2 (germline): SGHDT, YYEEEE. The whole variable domain, remainder taken from reference TRBV5-6 and TRBJ2-2, is DAGVTQSPTHLIKTRGQQVTLRCSPKSGHDTVSWYQQALGQGPQFIFQYYEEEERQRGNFPDRFSGHQFPNYSSELNVNALLLGDSALYLCDSSLVAGGFSNTGELFFGEGSRLTVL.

This clonotype showed up many times. V usage is TRBV29-1 and J usage is TRBJ2-5; TRBD1 matches at 8 bases. Germline CDR1 and CDR2: SQVTM and ANQGSEA. This CDR3 region has 13 residues. Trimming removed 6 bases from V and 5 bases from J; junction bases left unmatched: 8. The CDR3 coding sequence is TGCAGCGTACAGACAGGGGCGGGGGAGACCCAGTACTTC. Translation gives CSVQTGAGETQYF.